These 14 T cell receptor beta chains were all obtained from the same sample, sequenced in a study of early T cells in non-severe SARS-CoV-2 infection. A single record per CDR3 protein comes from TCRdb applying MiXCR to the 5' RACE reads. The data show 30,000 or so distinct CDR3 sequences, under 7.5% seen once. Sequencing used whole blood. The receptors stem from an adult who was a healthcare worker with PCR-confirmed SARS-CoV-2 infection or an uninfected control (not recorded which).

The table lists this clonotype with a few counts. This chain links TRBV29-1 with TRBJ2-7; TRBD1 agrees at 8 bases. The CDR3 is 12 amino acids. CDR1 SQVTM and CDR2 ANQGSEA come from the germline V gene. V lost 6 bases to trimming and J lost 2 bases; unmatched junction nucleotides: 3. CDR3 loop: CSVQQGAYEQYF. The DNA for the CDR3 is TGCAGCGTCCAACAGGGGGCCTACGAGCAGTACTTC.

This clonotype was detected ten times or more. The CDR3 reads CASSQAAPGTGTHEAFF. The CDR3 bases are TGTGCCAGCAGCCAGGCAGCCCCCGGGACAGGTACTCATGAAGCTTTCTTT. This rearrangement joins TRBV7-6 to TRBJ1-1, with TRBD1 identical over 8 bases. Germline V CDR1 and CDR2: SGHVS, FNYEAQ. The V gene end was trimmed by 5 bases and the J gene end by 7 bases; junction bases not matched to a gene: 18. The CDR3 has 17 amino acids. Full variable domain (rest looked up from reference TRBV7-6 and TRBJ1-1): GAGVSQSPRYKVTKRGQDVALRCDPISGHVSLYWYRQALGQGPEFLTYFNYEAQQDKSGLPNDRFSAERPEGSISTLTIQRTEQRDSAMYRCASSQAAPGTGTHEAFFGQGTRLTVV.

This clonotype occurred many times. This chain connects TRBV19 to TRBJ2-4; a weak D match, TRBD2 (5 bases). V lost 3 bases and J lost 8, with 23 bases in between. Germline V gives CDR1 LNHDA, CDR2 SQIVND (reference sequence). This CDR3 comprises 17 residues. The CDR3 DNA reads TGTGCCAGTAGTATCGGGCCCCCTAGACCAGCCGGGGACATTCAGTACTTC. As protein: CASSIGPPRPAGDIQYF. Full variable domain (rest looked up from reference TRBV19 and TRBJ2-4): DGGITQSPKYLFRKEGQNVTLSCEQNLNHDAMYWYRQDPGQGLRLIYYSQIVNDFQKGDIAEGYSVSREKKESFPLTVTSAQKNPTAFYLCASSIGPPRPAGDIQYFGAGTRLSVL.

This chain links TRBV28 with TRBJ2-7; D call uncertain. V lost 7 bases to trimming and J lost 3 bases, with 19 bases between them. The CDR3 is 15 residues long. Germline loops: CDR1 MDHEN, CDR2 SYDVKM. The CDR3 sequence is CASTSRVIPIYEQYF. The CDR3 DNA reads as TGTGCCAGCACCTCTAGGGTCATTCCAATCTACGAGCAGTACTTC.

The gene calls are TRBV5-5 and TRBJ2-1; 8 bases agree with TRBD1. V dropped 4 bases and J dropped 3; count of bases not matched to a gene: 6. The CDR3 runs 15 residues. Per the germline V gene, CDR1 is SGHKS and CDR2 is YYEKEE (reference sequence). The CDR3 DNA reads TGTGCCAGCAGCCTACGGGACAGGAGCTACAATGAGCAGTTCTTC. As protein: CASSLRDRSYNEQFF. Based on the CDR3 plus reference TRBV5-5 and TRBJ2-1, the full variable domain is DAGVTQSPTHLIKTRGQQVTLRCSPISGHKSVSWYQQVLGQGPQFIFQYYEKEERGRGNFPDRFSARQFPNYSSELNVNALLLGDSALYLCASSLRDRSYNEQFFGPGTRLTVL.

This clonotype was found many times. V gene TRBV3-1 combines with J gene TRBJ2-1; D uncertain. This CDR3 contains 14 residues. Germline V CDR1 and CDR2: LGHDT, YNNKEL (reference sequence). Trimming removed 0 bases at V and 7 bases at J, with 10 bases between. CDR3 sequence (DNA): TGTGCCAGCAGCCAAGATAGCAGGCGGAATGAGCAGTTCTTC. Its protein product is CASSQDSRRNEQFF.

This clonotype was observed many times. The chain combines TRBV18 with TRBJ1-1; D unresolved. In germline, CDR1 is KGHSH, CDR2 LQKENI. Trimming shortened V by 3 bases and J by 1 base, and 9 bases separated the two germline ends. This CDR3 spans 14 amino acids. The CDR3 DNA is TGTGCCAGCTCACCGGCAATGTGGAACACTGAAGCTTTCTTT. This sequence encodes CASSPAMWNTEAFF.

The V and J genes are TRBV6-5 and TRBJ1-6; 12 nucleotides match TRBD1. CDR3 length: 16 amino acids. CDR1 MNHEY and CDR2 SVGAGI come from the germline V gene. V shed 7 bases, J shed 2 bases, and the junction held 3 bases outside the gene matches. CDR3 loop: CASTGTGGAYNSPLHF. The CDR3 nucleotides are TGTGCCAGCACGGGGACAGGGGGCGCCTATAATTCACCCCTCCACTTT.

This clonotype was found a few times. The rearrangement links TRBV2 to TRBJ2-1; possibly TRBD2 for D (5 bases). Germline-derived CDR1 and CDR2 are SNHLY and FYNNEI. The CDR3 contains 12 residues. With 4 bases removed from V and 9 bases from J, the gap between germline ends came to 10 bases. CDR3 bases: TGTGCCAGCAGTGGGGAGCCTGGTGAGCAGTTCTTC. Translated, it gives CASSGEPGEQFF.

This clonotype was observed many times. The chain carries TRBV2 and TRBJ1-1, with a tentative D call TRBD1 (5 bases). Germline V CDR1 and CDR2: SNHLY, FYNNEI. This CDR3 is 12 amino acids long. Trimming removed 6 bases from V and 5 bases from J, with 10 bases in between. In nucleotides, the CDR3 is TGTGCCAGCAGCGGGGCAGGTACTGAAGCTTTCTTT. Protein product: CASSGAGTEAFF. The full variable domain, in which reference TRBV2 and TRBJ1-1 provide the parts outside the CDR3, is EPEVTQTPSHQVTQMGQEVILRCVPISNHLYFYWYRQILGQKVEFLVSFYNNEISEKSEIFDDQFSVERPDGSNFTLKIRSTKLEDSAMYFCASSGAGTEAFFGQGTRLTVV.

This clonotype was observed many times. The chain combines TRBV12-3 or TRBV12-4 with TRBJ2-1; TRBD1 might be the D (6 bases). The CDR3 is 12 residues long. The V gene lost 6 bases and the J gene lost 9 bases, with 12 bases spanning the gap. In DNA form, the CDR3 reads TGTGCCAGCAGGCGGACAGTGAGTGAGCAGTTCTTC. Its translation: CASRRTVSEQFF.

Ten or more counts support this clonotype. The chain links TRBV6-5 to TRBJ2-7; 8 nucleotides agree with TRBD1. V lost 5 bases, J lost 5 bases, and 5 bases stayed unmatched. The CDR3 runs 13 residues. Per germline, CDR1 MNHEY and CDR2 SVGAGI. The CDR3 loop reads CASSQDRGHEQYF. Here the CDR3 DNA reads TGTGCCAGCAGTCAAGACAGGGGCCACGAGCAGTACTTC.

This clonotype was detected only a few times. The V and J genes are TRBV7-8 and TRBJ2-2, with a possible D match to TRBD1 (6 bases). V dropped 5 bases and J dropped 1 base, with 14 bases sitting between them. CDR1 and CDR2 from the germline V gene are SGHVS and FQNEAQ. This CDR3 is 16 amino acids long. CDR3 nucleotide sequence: TGTGCCAGCAGCCTACTACGGGACAAGAACACCGGGGAGCTGTTTTTT. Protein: CASSLLRDKNTGELFF. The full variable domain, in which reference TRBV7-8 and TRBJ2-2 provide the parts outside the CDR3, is GAGVSQSPRYKVAKRGQDVALRCDPISGHVSLFWYQQALGQGPEFLTYFQNEAQLDKSGLPSDRFFAERPEGSVSTLKIQRTQQEDSAVYLCASSLLRDKNTGELFFGEGSRLTVL.

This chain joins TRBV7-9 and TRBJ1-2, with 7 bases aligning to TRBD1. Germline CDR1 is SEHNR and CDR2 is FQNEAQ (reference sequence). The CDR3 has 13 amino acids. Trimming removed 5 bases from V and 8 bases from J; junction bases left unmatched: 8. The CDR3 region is CASSGGTVEGYTF. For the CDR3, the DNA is TGTGCCAGCAGCGGCGGGACAGTTGAAGGCTACACCTTC. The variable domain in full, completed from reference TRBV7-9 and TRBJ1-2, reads DTGVSQNPRHKITKRGQNVTFRCDPISEHNRLYWYRQTLGQGPEFLTYFQNEAQLEKSRLLSDRFSAERPKGSFSTLEIQRTEQGDSAMYLCASSGGTVEGYTFGSGTRLTVV.